This paragraph reports one TCR beta chain. No antigen is known for it. Relative to the germline gene, one junction end is altered; a read error may explain this. This sample was taken from a study of T-cell memory formation after mild COVID-19 (dated by TCRdb to 2020 to 2023). Broadly, across the study: Most TCR sequence clusters were specific to one of the two donors. T-cell clones expanding and contracting after mild COVID-19 in two donors were tracked by longitudinal TCRalpha and TCRbeta repertoire sequencing. Two young, previously healthy adult volunteers, one female and one male, were included in the cohort. On the study overall, not on this receptor specifically: Contracting CD4+ clones turned up mainly in the CM and EM memory subsets, whereas EMRA was where CD8+ clones were enriched. Only two mild cases were covered in the study, and larger cohorts including severe cases with pre-infection samples were considered necessary. Balanced CD4/CD8 phenotypes were observed for clones contracting from day 15 to 85, whereas a bias towards CD4+ was observed for a second wave of clones expanding from day 15 to 37. The second-wave clones that peaked on day 37 were not confirmed to be SARS-CoV-2 specific. The detection of some responding clones in pre-infection memory suggests that pre-existing cross-reactive memory T cells joined the SARS-CoV-2 response.

PBMCs were isolated by Ficoll-Paque density gradient centrifugation. The listed sequencing device is Illumina NovaSeq 6000. TCRalpha and TCRbeta cDNA libraries were built by 5'RACE with constant-segment primers, adding sample barcodes and unique molecular identifiers. RNA was extracted from every sample with Trizol reagent. Library amplification was performed in two PCR steps, and a second sample barcode and Illumina TruSeq adapters were introduced in the second step. Libraries were sequenced on an Illumina NovaSeq with 2 x 150 bp paired-end reads. From the authors' description of their analysis: Reads were demultiplexed and collapsed into UMI-guided consensus sequences with migec v1.2.7. Using mixcr v2.1.11, UMI consensuses were aligned to TRA and TRB V and J templates and then assembled into clonotypes. A clonotype was counted as expanded or contracted only if both edgeR and NoisET called the change significant, with noise models trained on biological replicates. For edgeR calls, a false discovery rate-adjusted p below 0.01 and a log2 fold-change threshold of 1 were applied. As an exploratory analysis of dynamics, max-normalized trajectories of the 1000 most abundant clonotypes were examined with PCA combined with hierarchical clustering. Each responding clone was given a CD4 or CD8 phenotype based on the CD4+ and CD8+ repertoires, which had been sequenced separately. TCRdb ran its own pipeline on the public reads, namely fastp trimming at Q25 and MiXCR clone calling, and kept in-frame beta chains. Each CDR3 protein appears once, grouped with its most common genes and DNA. TCRdb assigned the V and J calls; the authors' analysis was not used. This sample lists about 100,000 distinct CDR3 sequences; roughly 10% were detected once. Approximately 40% of the sample goes to the ten largest clones.

The germline V gene supplies CDR1 SGHRS and CDR2 YFSETQ. Taken from cysteine to phenylalanine, the CDR3 has 14 residues. Only the CDR3 DNA stays, 42 bases, in frame from base 1. The sequence links TRBV5-1 to TRBJ1-1; 8 bases in the junction line up with TRBD1. The sequence derives from a man aged 18 to 29 who had mild COVID-19 (a few samples of this study predate the infection). The sample titles of this study are shuffled in the database, so cell type and time point are left out; the donor was told from shared clones. Material for sequencing was PBMCs or a T cell subset sorted from them (not recorded which). The encoded CDR3 is CDSSPGQGPPEAFF. In nucleotides, the sequence is TGCGACAGCAGCCCAGGACAGGGTCCGCCTGAAGCTTTCTTT. Beyond the CDR3, the reference TRBV5-1 and TRBJ1-1 genes provide the residues; the full variable domain reads: KAGVTQTPRYLIKTRGQQVTLSCSPISGHRSVSWYQQTPGQGLQFLFEYFSETQRNKGNFPGRFSGRQFSNSRSEMNVSTLELGDSALYLCDSSPGQGPPEAFFGQGTRLTVV.